This T cell receptor (beta chain) was obtained from a study of blood T cells in healthy people across ages (dated by TCRdb to about 2015). For the wider study: In model experiments, template switching captured about one uniquely barcoded TCR beta cDNA molecule for every two T cells. Using deep sequencing normalized with unique cDNA molecular identifiers, the study measured how TCR beta repertoire diversity changes with age. The donors were divided into four age groups: young (average 16 years), middle-aged (roughly 40), aged (about 60) and long-lived (about 84). To avoid experimental bias, donors of different ages were spread randomly across the sequencing lanes. Two additional independent replicas of 1 million unique cDNA reads from the same blood draw were analyzed for two donors (one aged 18 to 29 and one aged 80 or older). General study outcomes and caveats: Conclusive comparison of naive and antigen-experienced compartments was prevented by the profiling of bulk unsorted PBMCs. As age increased, observed TCR beta diversity per million T cells dropped in a roughly linear way, and a significant reduction was already evident by age 40. Because donor CMV infection status was unknown, age-related changes in expanded clonotypes were potentially confounded. Estimates of total diversity from one million sequenced T cells were regarded as lower bounds and underestimates. Observed TCR beta diversity correlated strongly with the percentage of naive T cells measured by flow cytometry. The long-lived group showed more naive CD4+ T cells, fewer expanded clones and increased TCR diversity than the aged group, suggesting age selection.

CDR1 and CDR2, per the germline V gene, are SGHDN and FVKESK. The CDR3 holds 15 amino acids from the cysteine to the phenylalanine. CDR3 DNA is the only sequence kept; it has 45 bases, read in frame from the first base. The germline V end is reduced by 0 bases and the J end by 10 bases; junction bases left unmatched: 10. The library relied on 5' RACE. The sequencing machine was an Illumina HiSeq 2500. The second PCR ran for roughly 6 to 11 cycles and used a J-beta primer mix along with a sample-barcoded 5' primer. A template-switch 5' adaptor carrying 12 random nucleotides introduced a unique molecular identifier onto each TCR beta cDNA molecule. At least 2.5 million CDR3-containing paired-end reads were obtained from each sample. All of the RNA was converted into first-strand cDNA using the Mint cDNA synthesis kit, with a TRBC-specific oligonucleotide serving as the primer. After uracil-DNA glycosylase treatment, a first 18-cycle PCR used universal primers M1SS and BC2_uni_R on all cDNA. In the original analysis: Normalization of each sample was performed by random selection of 1 million high-quality reads, each carrying a distinct molecular identifier. Reads sharing molecular identifiers were discarded rather than binned into consensus sequences. MiTCR, with a Q25 quality threshold and the strictest error-elimination algorithm, was used for CDR3 identification, clonotype clustering and error correction. A nonparametric unseen species model with Euler transformation was used to estimate a lower bound on total TCR beta diversity. TCRdb ran its own pipeline on the public reads, namely fastp trimming at Q25 and MiXCR clone calling, and kept in-frame beta chains. Each entry is one CDR3 protein sequence, shown with its most common DNA and genes. TCRdb assigned the V and J calls; the authors' analysis was not used. The sample records 710,000 or so distinct CDR3 sequences, around a fifth of which are singletons. The top ten constitute 22% of the sample.

This clonotype showed up just once. Its antigen specificity is not known. The record has no base qualities; no much larger clone is one base away. Evidence from a single read is weak. Systemically healthy Caucasian individuals from Russia, 35 to 50 in total and aged about 6 to 90 years, were included as donors. About 9.1 milliliters of peripheral blood were collected from each donor into EDTA-treated Vacutainer tubes. Ficoll-Paque density-gradient centrifugation was used to isolate PBMCs, with at least 6 million per sample. Trizol reagent was used to extract total RNA from PBMCs, with at least 6 micrograms per sample. The percentages of naive CD45RAhigh/CD27high T cells were determined by flow cytometry on a PBMC aliquot from every donor.

This clonotype was obtained from a man between 65 and 85 years old in good health. The chain links TRBV14 with TRBJ1-1, and 8 bases in between align with TRBD1. The sequenced material came from blood. The CDR3 protein sequence reads: CASSQDLGRGLGAFF. The sequenced DNA: TGTGCCAGCAGCCAAGACCTAGGCAGGGGGCTTGGAGCTTTCTTT. Reference TRBV14 and TRBJ1-1 proteins supply the regions before and after the CDR3; the full variable domain is: EAGVTQFPSHSVIEKGQTVTLRCDPISGHDNLYWYRRVMGKEIKFLLHFVKESKQDESGMPNNRFLAERTGGTYSTLKVQPAELEDSGVYFCASSQDLGRGLGAFFGQGTRLTVV.